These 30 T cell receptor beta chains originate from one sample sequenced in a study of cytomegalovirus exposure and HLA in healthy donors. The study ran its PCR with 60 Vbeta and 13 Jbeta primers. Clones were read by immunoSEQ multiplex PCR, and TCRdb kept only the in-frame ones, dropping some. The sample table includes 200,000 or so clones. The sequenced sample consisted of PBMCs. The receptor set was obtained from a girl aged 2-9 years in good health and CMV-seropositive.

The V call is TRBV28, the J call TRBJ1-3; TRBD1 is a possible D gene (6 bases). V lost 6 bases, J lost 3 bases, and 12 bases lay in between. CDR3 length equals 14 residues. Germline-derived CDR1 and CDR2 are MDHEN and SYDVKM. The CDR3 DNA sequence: TGTGCCAGCAGGGCTCAAGGGGGTGGAAACACCATATATTTT. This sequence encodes CASRAQGGGNTIYF. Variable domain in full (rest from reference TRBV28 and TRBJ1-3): DVKVTQSSRYLVKRTGEKVFLECVQDMDHENMFWYRQDPGLGLRLIYFSYDVKMKEKGDIPEGYSVSREKKERFSLILESASTNQTSMYLCASRAQGGGNTIYFGEGSWLTVV.

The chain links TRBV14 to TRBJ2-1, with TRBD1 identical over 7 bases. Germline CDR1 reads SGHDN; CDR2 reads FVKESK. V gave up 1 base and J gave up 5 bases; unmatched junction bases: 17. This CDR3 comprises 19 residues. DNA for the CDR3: TGTGCCAGCAGCCAAGCGGAAGACAGGGTCCAGCCGCTGGACAATGAGCAGTTCTTC. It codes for CASSQAEDRVQPLDNEQFF.

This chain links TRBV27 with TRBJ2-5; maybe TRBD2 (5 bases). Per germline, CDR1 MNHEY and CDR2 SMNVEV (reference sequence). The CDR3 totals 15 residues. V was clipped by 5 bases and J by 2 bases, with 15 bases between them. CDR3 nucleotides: TGTGCCAGCAGTCCCAACTTCGGGGAACAAGAGACCCAGTACTTC. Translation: CASSPNFGEQETQYF.

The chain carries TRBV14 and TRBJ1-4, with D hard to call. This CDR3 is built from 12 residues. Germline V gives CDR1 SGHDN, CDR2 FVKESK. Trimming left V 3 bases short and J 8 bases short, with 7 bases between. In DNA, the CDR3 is TGTGCCAGCAGCCACACACAGGAAAAACTGTTTTTT. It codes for CASSHTQEKLFF.

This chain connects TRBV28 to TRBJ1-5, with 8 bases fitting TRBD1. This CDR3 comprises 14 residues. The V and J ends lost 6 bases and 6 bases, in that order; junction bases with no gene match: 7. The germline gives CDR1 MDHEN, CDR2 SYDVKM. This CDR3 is CASRKQGDSQPQHF. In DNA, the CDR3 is TGTGCCAGCAGGAAACAGGGGGATTCTCAGCCCCAGCATTTT.

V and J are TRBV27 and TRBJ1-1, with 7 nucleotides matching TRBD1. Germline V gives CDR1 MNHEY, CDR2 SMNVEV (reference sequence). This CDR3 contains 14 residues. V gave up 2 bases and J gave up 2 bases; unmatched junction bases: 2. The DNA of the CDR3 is TGTGCCAGCAGTTTAACAGGGGTTAACACTGAAGCTTTCTTT. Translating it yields CASSLTGVNTEAFF.

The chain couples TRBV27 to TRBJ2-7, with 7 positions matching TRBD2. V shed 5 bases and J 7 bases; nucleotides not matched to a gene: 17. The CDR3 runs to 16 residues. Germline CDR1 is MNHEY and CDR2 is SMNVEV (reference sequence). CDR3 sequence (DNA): TGTGCCAGCAGTCCTCGACTAGCCGAGTCGCGGAGGGAGCAGTACTTC. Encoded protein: CASSPRLAESRREQYF.

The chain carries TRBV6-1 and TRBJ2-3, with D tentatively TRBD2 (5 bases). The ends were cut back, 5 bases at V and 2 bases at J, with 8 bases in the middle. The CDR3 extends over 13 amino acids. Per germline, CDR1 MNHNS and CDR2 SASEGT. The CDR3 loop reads CASSPGDTDTQYF. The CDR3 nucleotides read TGTGCCAGCAGTCCCGGGGACACAGATACGCAGTATTTT.

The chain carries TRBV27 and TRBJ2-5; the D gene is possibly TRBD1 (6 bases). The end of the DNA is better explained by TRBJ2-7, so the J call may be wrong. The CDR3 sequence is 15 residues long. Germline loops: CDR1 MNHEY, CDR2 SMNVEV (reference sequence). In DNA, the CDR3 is TGTGCCAGCAGTTTATCACTGAGGGGGACCTACGAGCAGTACTTC. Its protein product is CASSLSLRGTYEQYF.

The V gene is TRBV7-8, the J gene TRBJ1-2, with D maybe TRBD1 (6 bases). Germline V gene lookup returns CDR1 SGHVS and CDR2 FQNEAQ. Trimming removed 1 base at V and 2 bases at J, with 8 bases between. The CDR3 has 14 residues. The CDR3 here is CASSLGDKNYGYTF. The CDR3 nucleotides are TGTGCCAGCAGCTTAGGGGACAAAAACTATGGCTACACCTTC.

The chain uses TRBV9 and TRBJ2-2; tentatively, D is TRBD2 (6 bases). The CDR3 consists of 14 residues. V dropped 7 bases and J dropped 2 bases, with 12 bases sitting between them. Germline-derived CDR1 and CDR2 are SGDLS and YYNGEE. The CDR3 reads CASCPGTNTGELFF. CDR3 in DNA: TGTGCCAGCTGCCCGGGGACTAACACCGGGGAGCTGTTTTTT.

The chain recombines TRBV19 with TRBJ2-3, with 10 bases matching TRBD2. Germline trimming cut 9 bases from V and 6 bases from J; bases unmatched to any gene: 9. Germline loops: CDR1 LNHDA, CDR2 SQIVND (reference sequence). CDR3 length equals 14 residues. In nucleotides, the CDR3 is TGTGCCAGCAGACTAGCGGGTTGGGAGGATACGCAGTATTTT. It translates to CASRLAGWEDTQYF.

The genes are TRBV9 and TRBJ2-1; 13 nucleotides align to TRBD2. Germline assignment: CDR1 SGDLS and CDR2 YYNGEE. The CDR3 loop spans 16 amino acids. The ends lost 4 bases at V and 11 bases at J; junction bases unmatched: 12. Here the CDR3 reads CASSLPTSGRRFKQFF. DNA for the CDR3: TGTGCCAGCAGCTTACCGACTAGCGGGAGGAGGTTTAAGCAGTTCTTC. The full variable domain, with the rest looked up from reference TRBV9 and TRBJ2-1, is DSGVTQTPKHLITATGQRVTLRCSPRSGDLSVYWYQQSLDQGLQFLIQYYNGEERAKGNILERFSAQQFPDLHSELNLSSLELGDSALYFCASSLPTSGRRFKQFFGPGTRLTVL.

This CDR3 reads CSVEGGTSGSSYEQYF. CDR3 in DNA: TGCAGCGTTGAAGGCGGGACTAGCGGGAGCTCCTACGAGCAGTACTTC. The chain combines TRBV29-1 with TRBJ2-7; 14 bases are shared with TRBD2. Germline values: CDR1 SQVTM, CDR2 ANQGSEA. V shed 1 base and J 0 bases; nucleotides not matched to a gene: 2. This CDR3 is built from 16 residues.

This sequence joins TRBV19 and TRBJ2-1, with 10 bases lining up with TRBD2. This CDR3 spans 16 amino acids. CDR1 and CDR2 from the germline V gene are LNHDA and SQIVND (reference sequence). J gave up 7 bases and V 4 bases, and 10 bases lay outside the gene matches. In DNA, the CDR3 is TGTGCCAGTAGTACCCAAGGACTAGCGGCCTCTAATGAGCAGTTCTTC. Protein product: CASSTQGLAASNEQFF.

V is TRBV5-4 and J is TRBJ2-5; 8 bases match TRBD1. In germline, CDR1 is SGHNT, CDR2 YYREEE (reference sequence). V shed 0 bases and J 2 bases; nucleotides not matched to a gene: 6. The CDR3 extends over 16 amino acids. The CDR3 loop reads CASSLVAGQGQETQYF. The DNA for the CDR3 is TGTGCCAGCAGCTTGGTGGCAGGACAGGGACAAGAGACCCAGTACTTC.

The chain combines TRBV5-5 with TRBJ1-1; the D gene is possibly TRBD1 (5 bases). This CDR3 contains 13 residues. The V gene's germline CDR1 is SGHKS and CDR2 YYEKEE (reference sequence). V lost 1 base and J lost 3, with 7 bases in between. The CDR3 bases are TGTGCCAGCAGCTTGCAGGGTGACACTGAAGCTTTCTTT. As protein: CASSLQGDTEAFF.

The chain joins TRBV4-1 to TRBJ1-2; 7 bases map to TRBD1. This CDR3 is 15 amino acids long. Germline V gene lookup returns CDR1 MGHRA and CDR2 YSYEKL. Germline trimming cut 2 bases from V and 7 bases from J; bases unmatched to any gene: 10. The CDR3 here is CASSQSDRDVLGYTF. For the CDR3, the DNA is TGCGCCAGCAGCCAAAGCGACAGGGACGTTCTTGGCTACACCTTC.

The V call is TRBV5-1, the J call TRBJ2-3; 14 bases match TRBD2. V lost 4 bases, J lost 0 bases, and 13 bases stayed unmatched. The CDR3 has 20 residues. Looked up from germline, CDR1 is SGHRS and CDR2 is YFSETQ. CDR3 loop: CASSGGGLAGGVESTDTQYF. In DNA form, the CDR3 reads TGCGCCAGCAGCGGCGGTGGACTAGCGGGAGGTGTGGAAAGCACAGATACGCAGTATTTT.

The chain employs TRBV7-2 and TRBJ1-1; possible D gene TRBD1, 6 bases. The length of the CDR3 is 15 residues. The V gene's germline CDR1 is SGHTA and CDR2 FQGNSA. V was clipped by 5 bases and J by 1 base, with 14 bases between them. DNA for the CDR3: TGTGCCAGCAGCACTCGAACAGGGCCGAACACTGAAGCTTTCTTT. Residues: CASSTRTGPNTEAFF.

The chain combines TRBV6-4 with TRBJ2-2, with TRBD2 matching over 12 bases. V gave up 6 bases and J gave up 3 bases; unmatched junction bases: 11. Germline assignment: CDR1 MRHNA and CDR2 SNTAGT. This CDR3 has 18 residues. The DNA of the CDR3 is TGTGCCAGCAGCGCTGAGACTAGCGGGAGACACTACACCGGGGAGCTGTTTTTT. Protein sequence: CASSAETSGRHYTGELFF.

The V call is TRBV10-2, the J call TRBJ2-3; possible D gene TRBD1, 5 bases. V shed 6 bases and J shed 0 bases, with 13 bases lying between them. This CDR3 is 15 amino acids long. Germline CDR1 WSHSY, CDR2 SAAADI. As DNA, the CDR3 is TGCGCCAGCAGAGCCAGGGTTATTAGCACAGATACGCAGTATTTT. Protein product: CASRARVISTDTQYF.

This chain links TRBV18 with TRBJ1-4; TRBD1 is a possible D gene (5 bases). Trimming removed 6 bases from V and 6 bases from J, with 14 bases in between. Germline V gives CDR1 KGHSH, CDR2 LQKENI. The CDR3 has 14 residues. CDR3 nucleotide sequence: TGTGCCAGCTCCCCGGGACTGCCCCATGAAAAACTGTTTTTT. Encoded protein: CASSPGLPHEKLFF.

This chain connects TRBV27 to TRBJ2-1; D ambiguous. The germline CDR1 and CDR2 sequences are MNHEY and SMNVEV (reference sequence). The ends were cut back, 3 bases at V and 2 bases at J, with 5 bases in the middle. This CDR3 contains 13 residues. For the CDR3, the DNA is TGTGCCAGCAGTTTCTCCGCCTACAATGAGCAGTTCTTC. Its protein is CASSFSAYNEQFF.

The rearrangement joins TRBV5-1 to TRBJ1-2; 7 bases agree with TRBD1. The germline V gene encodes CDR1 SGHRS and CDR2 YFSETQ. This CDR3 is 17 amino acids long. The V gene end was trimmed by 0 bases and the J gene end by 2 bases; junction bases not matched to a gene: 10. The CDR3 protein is CASSLAARQGLNYGYTF. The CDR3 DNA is TGCGCCAGCAGCTTGGCGGCTAGACAGGGTCTCAACTATGGCTACACCTTC.

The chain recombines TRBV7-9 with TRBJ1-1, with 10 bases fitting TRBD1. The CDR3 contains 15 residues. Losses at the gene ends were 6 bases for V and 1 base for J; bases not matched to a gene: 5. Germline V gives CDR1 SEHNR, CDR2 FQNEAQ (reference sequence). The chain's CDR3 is CASRTTGGKNTEAFF. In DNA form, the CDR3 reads TGTGCCAGCAGGACGACAGGGGGCAAGAACACTGAAGCTTTCTTT.

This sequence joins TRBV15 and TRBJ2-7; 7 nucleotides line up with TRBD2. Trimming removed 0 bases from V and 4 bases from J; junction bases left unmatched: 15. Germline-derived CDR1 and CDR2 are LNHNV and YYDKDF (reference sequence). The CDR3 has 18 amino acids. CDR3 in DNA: TGTGCCACCAGCAGAGATGGGGGGGGTATTAGCCCTGCGTACGAGCAGTACTTC. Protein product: CATSRDGGGISPAYEQYF.

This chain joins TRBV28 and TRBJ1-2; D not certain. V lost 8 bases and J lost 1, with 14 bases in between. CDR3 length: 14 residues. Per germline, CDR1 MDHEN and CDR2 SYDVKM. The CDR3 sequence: CASQLEGNNYGYTF. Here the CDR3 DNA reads TGTGCCAGCCAACTCGAGGGCAATAACTATGGCTACACCTTC.

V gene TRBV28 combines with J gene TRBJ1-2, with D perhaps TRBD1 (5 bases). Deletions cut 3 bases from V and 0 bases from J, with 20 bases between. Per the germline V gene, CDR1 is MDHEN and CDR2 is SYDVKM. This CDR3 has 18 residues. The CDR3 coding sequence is TGTGCCAGCAGTTTCTGGGGTTATGAACAGGCAGCTAACTATGGCTACACCTTC. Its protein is CASSFWGYEQAANYGYTF.

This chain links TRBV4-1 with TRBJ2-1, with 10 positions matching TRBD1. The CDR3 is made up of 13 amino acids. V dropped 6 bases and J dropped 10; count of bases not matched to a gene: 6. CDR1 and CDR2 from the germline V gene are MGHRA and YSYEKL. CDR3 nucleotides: TGCGCCAGCAGGGGACAGGGGAAACGGGAGCAGTTCTTC. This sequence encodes CASRGQGKREQFF.